These 18 T cell receptor beta chains were sequenced from one sample in a study of CD8+CD57+ T cells in acquired aplastic anemia. Genomic DNA templated the TCR beta VDJ and CDR3 profiling. MiXCR, applied by TCRdb to the reads, yields one record per CDR3 protein. Of about 98,000 distinct CDR3 sequences in the sample, 55% to 80% were seen once. Sequenced patients had shown CD8+CD57+ cell expansion by flow cytometry. Sample: sorted CD4+, CD8+, or CD8+CD57+ T cells (not recorded which) from PBMCs. These receptors all come from a human donor with aplastic anemia.

This clonotype was detected ten times or more. V and J are TRBV18 and TRBJ2-7, with 8 nucleotides matching TRBD2. The germline V gene encodes CDR1 KGHSH and CDR2 LQKENI. The J segment lost 1 base and the V segment lost 6 bases, leaving 5 bases of the junction unmatched. The CDR3 length is 14 residues. The CDR3 nucleotides are TGTGCCAGCTCCGGGGGGGTCGGGTCCTACGAGCAGTACTTC. It encodes CASSGGVGSYEQYF. Using reference TRBV18 and TRBJ2-7 for the parts outside the CDR3, the full variable domain is NAGVMQNPRHLVRRRGQEARLRCSPMKGHSHVYWYRQLPEEGLKFMVYLQKENIIDESGMPKERFSAEFPKEGPSILRIQQVVRGDSAAYFCASSGGVGSYEQYFGPGTRLTVT.

This sequence joins TRBV29-1 and TRBJ1-1; tentative D call: TRBD1 (5 bases). The germline V and J ends were trimmed by 1 base and 1 base, with 10 bases remaining between them. CDR3 length: 14 residues. The germline CDR1 and CDR2 sequences are SQVTM and ANQGSEA. This chain's CDR3 is CSVEARGENTEAFF. DNA for the CDR3: TGCAGCGTTGAAGCCCGAGGGGAGAACACTGAAGCTTTCTTT.

This clonotype was seen a few times. This rearrangement joins TRBV25-1 to TRBJ2-2; TRBD1 might be the D (5 bases). The CDR3 covers 15 residues. V was pared by 0 bases and J by 2 bases, with 7 bases between. CDR1 and CDR2 from the germline V gene are MGHDK and SYGVNS. The CDR3 region is CASSEYQGNTGELFF. DNA for the CDR3: TGTGCCAGCAGTGAATACCAGGGAAACACCGGGGAGCTGTTTTTT. Using reference TRBV25-1 and TRBJ2-2 for the parts outside the CDR3, the full variable domain is EADIYQTPRYLVIGTGKKITLECSQTMGHDKMYWYQQDPGMELHLIHYSYGVNSTEKGDLSSESTVSRIRTEHFPLTLESARPSHTSQYLCASSEYQGNTGELFFGEGSRLTVL.

The genes are TRBV12-3 or TRBV12-4 and TRBJ2-3; D is unresolved. This CDR3 spans 15 amino acids. V was clipped by 2 bases and J by 2 bases, with 11 bases between them. CDR3 region: CASSLRDSPTDTQYF. Written as DNA, the CDR3 is TGTGCCAGCAGTTTAAGGGATTCGCCCACAGATACGCAGTATTTT.

J is TRBJ2-2 and V is TRBV19, with D possibly TRBD2 on 6 matching bases. Germline CDR1 and CDR2: LNHDA and SQIVND (reference sequence). This CDR3 has 14 amino acids. Trimming took 7 bases from V and 2 from J, leaving 11 bases between them. CDR3 DNA: TGTGCCAGTAAAACTAGCCTCAACACCGGGGAGCTGTTTTTT. Residues: CASKTSLNTGELFF.

The chain carries TRBV7-6 and TRBJ2-5, with D hard to call. CDR3 length: 13 residues. V lost 5 bases, J lost 5 bases, and 12 bases lay in between. Germline lookup yields CDR1 SGHVS and CDR2 FNYEAQ. CDR3 coding DNA: TGTGCCAGCAGCCCAAGAGGCCCGGAGACCCAGTACTTC. Translation: CASSPRGPETQYF. The full variable domain, rest sourced from reference TRBV7-6 and TRBJ2-5, is GAGVSQSPRYKVTKRGQDVALRCDPISGHVSLYWYRQALGQGPEFLTYFNYEAQQDKSGLPNDRFSAERPEGSISTLTIQRTEQRDSAMYRCASSPRGPETQYFGPGTRLLVL.

This clonotype showed up just a few times. The V and J genes are TRBV29-1 and TRBJ1-1; no clear D. Germline V CDR1 and CDR2: SQVTM, ANQGSEA. The CDR3 runs 14 residues. With 6 bases removed from V and 4 bases from J, the gap between germline ends came to 18 bases. CDR3 in DNA: TGCAGCGTGACCTGGTCGGGGAAGGGCACTGAAGCTTTCTTT. It specifies CSVTWSGKGTEAFF.

In its sample, this clonotype was seen many times. The chain is built from TRBV11-1 and TRBJ1-1; 7 nucleotides line up with TRBD1. The germline gives CDR1 SGHAT, CDR2 FQDESV (reference sequence). The CDR3 is 17 residues long. After removal of 5 bases from V and 5 bases from J, the junction contained 17 bases not matched to a gene. CDR3 DNA: TGTGCCAGCAGCCCAAGACAGGGAGAGGTCGGAGATACTGAAGCTTTCTTT. Residues: CASSPRQGEVGDTEAFF.

This chain links TRBV7-9 with TRBJ2-7; D assignment may be TRBD1 or TRBD2 (5 bases each). Trimming took off 5 bases at V and 0 bases at J, with 11 bases between the two ends. The CDR3 extends over 14 amino acids. The germline V gene has CDR1 SEHNR and CDR2 FQNEAQ (reference sequence). Written as DNA, the CDR3 is TGTGCCAGCAGCCTCCGGGACGTCTCCTACGAGCAGTACTTC. This codes for CASSLRDVSYEQYF. The full variable domain, completed using reference TRBV7-9 and TRBJ2-7, is DTGVSQNPRHKITKRGQNVTFRCDPISEHNRLYWYRQTLGQGPEFLTYFQNEAQLEKSRLLSDRFSAERPKGSFSTLEIQRTEQGDSAMYLCASSLRDVSYEQYFGPGTRLTVT.

This clonotype was detected only a few times. V and J are TRBV15 and TRBJ2-3; D possibly uses TRBD1 or TRBD2 (5 bases each). This CDR3 is built from 17 residues. Trimming shortened V by 4 bases and J by 4 bases, and 21 bases separated the two germline ends. Germline V gene sequence: CDR1 LNHNV, CDR2 YYDKDF (reference sequence). The CDR3 DNA reads as TGTGCCACCAGCACCGGAACGGACTTCACAGGTCCAGATACGCAGTATTTT. It codes for CATSTGTDFTGPDTQYF.

This chain joins TRBV10-2 and TRBJ2-7; 9 bases fit TRBD1. The CDR3 has 14 amino acids. Trimming at V came to 7 bases and at J to 6 bases, leaving 10 bases not matched to a gene. From germline, CDR1 is WSHSY and CDR2 SAAADI. This CDR3 reads CASKGQGFTSEQYF. CDR3 bases: TGCGCCAGCAAGGGACAGGGATTTACAAGCGAGCAGTACTTC.

The chain joins TRBV15 to TRBJ2-1, with D unresolved. Germline V gene data show CDR1 as LNHNV and CDR2 as YYDKDF (reference sequence). CDR3 size: 12 residues. Trimming took off 2 bases at V and 10 bases at J, with 9 bases between the two ends. In nucleotides, the CDR3 is TGTGCCACCAGCAGACCCGCGACGGAGCAGTTCTTC. This encodes CATSRPATEQFF.

V is TRBV19 and J is TRBJ1-6; TRBD1 is a possible D gene (6 bases). V was clipped by 7 bases and J by 7 bases, with 14 bases between them. The CDR3 is 14 amino acids. Germline V gene data show CDR1 as LNHDA and CDR2 as SQIVND (reference sequence). The CDR3 loop is CASTYSTGNSPLHF. The CDR3 nucleotides are TGTGCCAGTACCTATTCTACAGGGAATTCACCCCTCCACTTT. The full variable domain, its missing parts supplied by reference TRBV19 and TRBJ1-6, is DGGITQSPKYLFRKEGQNVTLSCEQNLNHDAMYWYRQDPGQGLRLIYYSQIVNDFQKGDIAEGYSVSREKKESFPLTVTSAQKNPTAFYLCASTYSTGNSPLHFGNGTRLTVT.

The J gene is TRBJ1-1, the V gene TRBV19, with D perhaps matching TRBD1 (5 bases). The CDR3 consists of 15 residues. The germline gives CDR1 LNHDA, CDR2 SQIVND (reference sequence). V was pared by 1 base and J by 0 bases, with 9 bases between. CDR3: CASSIVGAMNTEAFF. CDR3 sequence (DNA): TGTGCCAGTAGTATAGTCGGGGCGATGAACACTGAAGCTTTCTTT.

The genes are TRBV20-1 and TRBJ2-7; possible D gene TRBD1, 5 bases. The germline V gene encodes CDR1 DFQATT and CDR2 SNEGSKA (reference sequence). This CDR3 is built from 14 residues. Trimming cost V 4 bases and J 0 bases, with 13 bases left between them. The CDR3 DNA reads as TGCAGTGCTACCCCGGACACCGACTCCTACGAGCAGTACTTC. Amino acids: CSATPDTDSYEQYF.

The V and J genes are TRBV7-8 and TRBJ2-3; no firm D call. The V and J ends lost 3 bases and 6 bases respectively, with 13 bases between them. The CDR3 loop spans 14 amino acids. Germline CDR1 and CDR2: SGHVS and FQNEAQ. CDR3 protein: CASSFVGLRDTQYF. CDR3 nucleotides: TGTGCCAGCAGCTTCGTAGGTTTGAGGGATACGCAGTATTTT.

This clonotype was observed a handful of times. The rearrangement joins TRBV7-6 to TRBJ2-5; the D is unclear. Deletions cut 0 bases from V and 1 base from J, with 9 bases between. This CDR3 spans 15 amino acids. The germline V gene encodes CDR1 SGHVS and CDR2 FNYEAQ. As DNA, the CDR3 is TGTGCCAGCAGCTTAGCGCTCCAGCCCCAAGAGACCCAGTACTTC. This encodes CASSLALQPQETQYF.

This clonotype was detected a few times. The chain combines TRBV7-6 with TRBJ1-1, with D tentatively TRBD1 (5 bases). Trimming removed 1 base from V and 2 bases from J, with 8 bases in between. The CDR3 runs 14 residues. From germline, CDR1 is SGHVS and CDR2 FNYEAQ. The CDR3 DNA reads as TGTGCCAGCAGCTTAGGGGACCTTAACACTGAAGCTTTCTTT. Encoded protein: CASSLGDLNTEAFF.